Shown below are 13 T cell receptor beta chains from a single sample sequenced in a study of cytomegalovirus exposure and HLA in healthy donors. Vbeta (60) and Jbeta (13) primers were used in the PCR. The assay was immunoSEQ multiplex PCR, and TCRdb's table has in-frame clones only and misses some. This table has 200,000 to 300,000 clones, 78% appearing once. The sample consisted of PBMCs. The source of these receptors is a boy aged 10-17 years in good health and CMV-seronegative.

This clone was detected once. The genes are TRBV5-1 and TRBJ1-5; a possible D gene is TRBD1 (6 bases). Trimming stripped 0 bases from V and 6 bases from J, with 7 bases between. Germline-derived CDR1 and CDR2 are SGHRS and YFSETQ. CDR3 size: 13 residues. As DNA, the CDR3 is TGCGCCAGCAGCTTGGCGACAGGTCAGCCCCAGCATTTT. Translating it yields CASSLATGQPQHF.

The V and J genes are TRBV13 and TRBJ2-1; 8 bases fit TRBD2. The CDR3 sequence is 15 residues long. Trimming took 7 bases from V and 3 from J; bases not matched to a gene: 8. Germline assignment: CDR1 PRHDT and CDR2 FYEKMQ (reference sequence). CDR3 coding DNA: TGTGCCAGCACACTGATTAGCGGGGACTACAATGAGCAGTTCTTC. It specifies CASTLISGDYNEQFF.

The rearrangement joins TRBV30 to TRBJ2-5; D might be TRBD1 (6 bases). Germline V gene sequence: CDR1 GTSNPN, CDR2 SVGIG (reference sequence). Trimming cost V 0 bases and J 11 bases, with 22 bases left between them. This CDR3 has 15 residues. CDR3: CAWSVEAGEYYAQYF. CDR3 coding DNA: TGTGCCTGGAGTGTAGAGGCAGGGGAATACTACGCGCAGTACTTC.

The chain has TRBV10-3 and TRBJ2-5; 11 nucleotides line up with TRBD1. With V trimmed by 2 bases and J by 11 bases, 10 bases remained unmatched. Germline V gene sequence: CDR1 ENHRY, CDR2 SYGVKD. This CDR3 spans 15 amino acids. This CDR3 reads CAISEKGQGAWEQYF. In DNA form, the CDR3 reads TGTGCCATCAGTGAGAAAGGACAGGGGGCGTGGGAGCAGTACTTC.

The J gene is TRBJ1-5, the V gene TRBV6-5, with D tentatively TRBD1 (6 bases). The germline CDR1 and CDR2 sequences are MNHEY and SVGAGI. V was pared by 8 bases and J by 4 bases, with 15 bases between. This CDR3 region has 14 residues. The CDR3 DNA reads TGTGCCAGCGCCGACAGGAGAGGGAATCAGCCCCAGCATTTT. Translating gives CASADRRGNQPQHF.

The chain is built from TRBV7-8 and TRBJ2-5; D perhaps matches TRBD2 (6 bases). The CDR3 spans 13 residues. Trimming pared 7 bases from V and 5 bases from J, leaving 14 bases between. Germline-derived CDR1 and CDR2 are SGHVS and FQNEAQ. The CDR3 sequence is CASNTGTSETQYF. DNA of the CDR3: TGTGCCAGCAACACGGGGACTTCTGAGACCCAGTACTTC. Together with reference TRBV7-8 and TRBJ2-5, the CDR3 gives the full variable domain: GAGVSQSPRYKVAKRGQDVALRCDPISGHVSLFWYQQALGQGPEFLTYFQNEAQLDKSGLPSDRFFAERPEGSVSTLKIQRTQQEDSAVYLCASNTGTSETQYFGPGTRLLVL.

As for this clone: Other nucleotide sequences from this sample produce the same CDR3. The J gene is TRBJ1-6, the V gene TRBV30; TRBD1 aligns across 7 bases. J gave up 7 bases and V 5 bases, and 2 bases lay outside the gene matches. The CDR3 runs to 12 residues. Per germline, CDR1 GTSNPN and CDR2 SVGIG (reference sequence). The CDR3 loop reads CAWDRENSPLHF. The CDR3 DNA follows: TGTGCCTGGGACAGGGAGAATTCACCCCTCCACTTT.

The chain links TRBV5-8 to TRBJ2-1, with D possibly TRBD2 on 7 matching bases. The CDR3 spans 15 residues. The germline gives CDR1 SGHTS, CDR2 YDEGEE. The V end lost 5 bases, the J end lost 8 bases, and 20 bases lay between the germline ends. CDR3 DNA sequence: TGTGCCAGCAGGCCCGGTGCGGGGGCTGGGGATGAGCAGTTCTTC. This sequence encodes CASRPGAGAGDEQFF.

This clone is a singleton in its sample. The V gene is TRBV2, the J gene TRBJ1-6; 9 bases are a match to TRBD1. Germline CDR1 and CDR2: SNHLY and FYNNEI. The CDR3 runs 15 residues. After removal of 2 bases from V and 5 bases from J, the junction contained 1 base not matched to a gene. The CDR3 DNA sequence: TGTGCCAGCAGTGAACGACAGGGGGATAATTCACCCCTCCACTTT. It yields the protein CASSERQGDNSPLHF.

This rearrangement joins TRBV11-2 to TRBJ1-1, with D perhaps matching TRBD1 (5 bases). This CDR3 has 16 amino acids. The V gene lost 4 bases and the J gene lost 1 base, with 16 bases spanning the gap. Looked up from germline, CDR1 is SGHAT and CDR2 is FQNNGV. The CDR3 protein is CASSSRRGGRNTEAFF. CDR3 in DNA: TGTGCCAGCAGCTCTAGACGGGGGGGAAGGAACACTGAAGCTTTCTTT.

The CDR3 spells CASSIDQGARTEAFF. CDR3 DNA: TGTGCCAGTAGTATAGACCAGGGGGCACGAACTGAAGCTTTCTTT. V is TRBV19 and J is TRBJ1-1; 8 positions match TRBD1. Germline lookup yields CDR1 LNHDA and CDR2 SQIVND (reference sequence). V lost 0 bases to trimming and J lost 5 bases; unmatched junction nucleotides: 5. The CDR3 extends over 15 amino acids.

The gene calls are TRBV10-3 and TRBJ2-1; 12 nucleotides agree with TRBD2. In germline, CDR1 is ENHRY, CDR2 SYGVKD. V gave up 2 bases and J gave up 7 bases; unmatched junction bases: 6. This CDR3 spans 16 amino acids. CDR3 residues: CAISEPTSGSANEQFF. CDR3 nucleotides: TGTGCCATCAGTGAGCCGACTAGCGGGAGTGCGAATGAGCAGTTCTTC.

The chain employs TRBV2 and TRBJ2-5, with D hard to call. Deletions cut 5 bases from V and 5 bases from J, with 12 bases between. The CDR3 is 13 amino acids. The germline V gene encodes CDR1 SNHLY and CDR2 FYNNEI. The CDR3 DNA sequence: TGTGCCAGCAGTCTAGAGTACAAGGAGACCCAGTACTTC. Its protein product is CASSLEYKETQYF.